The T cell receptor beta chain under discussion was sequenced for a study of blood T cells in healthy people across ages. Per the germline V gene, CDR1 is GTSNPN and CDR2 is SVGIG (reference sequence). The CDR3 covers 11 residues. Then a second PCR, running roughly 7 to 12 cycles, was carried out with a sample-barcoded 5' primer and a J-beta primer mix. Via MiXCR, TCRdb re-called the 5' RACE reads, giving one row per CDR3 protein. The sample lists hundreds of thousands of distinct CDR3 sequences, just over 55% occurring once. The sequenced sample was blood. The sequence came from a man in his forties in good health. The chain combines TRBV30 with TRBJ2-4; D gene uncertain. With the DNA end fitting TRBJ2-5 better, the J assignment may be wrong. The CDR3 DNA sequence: TGTGCCTGGAGTGTACTAGAGACCCAGTACTTC. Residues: CAWSVLETQYF.